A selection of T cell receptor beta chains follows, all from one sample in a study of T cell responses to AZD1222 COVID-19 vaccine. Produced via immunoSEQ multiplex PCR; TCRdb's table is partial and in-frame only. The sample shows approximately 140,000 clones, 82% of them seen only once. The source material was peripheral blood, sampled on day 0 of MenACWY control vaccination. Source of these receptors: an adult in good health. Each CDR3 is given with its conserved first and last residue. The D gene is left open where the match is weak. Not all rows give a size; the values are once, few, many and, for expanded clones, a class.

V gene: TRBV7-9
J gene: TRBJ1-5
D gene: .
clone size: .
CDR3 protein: CASSPPGEVQPQHF
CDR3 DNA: TGTGCCAGCAGCCCTCCAGGGGAGGTTCAGCCCCAGCATTTT

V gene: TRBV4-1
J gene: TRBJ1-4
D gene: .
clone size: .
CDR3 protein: CASTQGPLGGTNEKLFF
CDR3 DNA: TGCGCCAGCACCCAAGGACCGCTGGGAGGCACTAATGAAAAACTGTTTTTT

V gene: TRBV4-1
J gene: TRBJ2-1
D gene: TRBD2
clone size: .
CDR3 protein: CASSQVLAGGKNEQFF
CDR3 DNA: TGCGCCAGCAGCCAAGTCCTAGCGGGGGGAAAAAATGAGCAGTTCTTC

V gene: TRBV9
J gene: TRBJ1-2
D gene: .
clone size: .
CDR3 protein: CASSVATGNQYGYTF
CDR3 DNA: TGTGCCAGCAGCGTAGCTACTGGGAACCAATATGGCTACACCTTC

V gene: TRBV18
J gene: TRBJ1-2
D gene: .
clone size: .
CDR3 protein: CASSPVPNDRNYGYTF
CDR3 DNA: TGTGCCAGCTCCCCCGTCCCTAACGACAGAAACTATGGCTACACCTTC

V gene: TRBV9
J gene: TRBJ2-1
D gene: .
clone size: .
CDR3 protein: CASSVEQWSYNEQFF
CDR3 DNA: TGTGCCAGCAGCGTAGAACAGTGGAGTTACAATGAGCAGTTCTTC

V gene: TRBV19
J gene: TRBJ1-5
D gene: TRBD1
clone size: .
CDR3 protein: CASNPTGRHSNQPQHF
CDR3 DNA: TGTGCCAGTAACCCGACAGGGAGGCATAGCAATCAGCCCCAGCATTTT

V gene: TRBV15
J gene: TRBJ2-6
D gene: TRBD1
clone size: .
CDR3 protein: CATSRTGGDGANVLTF
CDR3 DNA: TGTGCCACCAGCAGAACAGGGGGCGATGGGGCCAACGTCCTGACTTTC

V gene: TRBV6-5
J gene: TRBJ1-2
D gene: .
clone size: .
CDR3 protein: CASSNALGGYTF
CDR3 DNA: TGTGCCAGCAGTAATGCGCTGGGGGGCTACACCTTC

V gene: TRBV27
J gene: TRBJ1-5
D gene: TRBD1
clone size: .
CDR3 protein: CASSRTGSEDQPQHF
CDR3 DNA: TGTGCCAGCAGCAGGACAGGGAGTGAAGATCAGCCCCAGCATTTT

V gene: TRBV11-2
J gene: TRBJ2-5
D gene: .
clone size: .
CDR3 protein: CASSLEGGPGVTQYF
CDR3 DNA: TGTGCCAGCAGCTTAGAGGGCGGGCCCGGGGTGACCCAGTACTTC

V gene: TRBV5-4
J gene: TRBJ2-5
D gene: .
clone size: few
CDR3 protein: CASSRREGPETQYF
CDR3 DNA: TGTGCCAGCAGCCGCAGAGAAGGGCCGGAGACCCAGTACTTC

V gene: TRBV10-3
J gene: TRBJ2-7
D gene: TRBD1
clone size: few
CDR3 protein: CAIKKGTGPYEQYF
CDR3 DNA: TGTGCCATCAAAAAGGGGACAGGGCCCTACGAGCAGTACTTC

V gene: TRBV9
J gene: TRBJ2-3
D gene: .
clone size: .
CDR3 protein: CASSVIQATDTQYF
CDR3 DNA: TGTGCCAGCAGCGTAATCCAGGCCACAGATACGCAGTATTTT

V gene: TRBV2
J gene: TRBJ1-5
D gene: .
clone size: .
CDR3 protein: CASSPQGNNQPQHF
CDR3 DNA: TGTGCCAGCAGCCCTCAGGGAAACAATCAGCCCCAGCATTTT

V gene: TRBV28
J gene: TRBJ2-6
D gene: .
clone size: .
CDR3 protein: CASSLCPYFF
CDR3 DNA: TGTGCCAGCAGTTTATGCCCCTATTTTTTC

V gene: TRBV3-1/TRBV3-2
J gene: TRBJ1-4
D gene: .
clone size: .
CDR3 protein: CASSQERSVGEKLFF
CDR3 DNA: TGTGCCAGCAGCCAAGAGAGATCGGTTGGGGAAAAACTGTTTTTT

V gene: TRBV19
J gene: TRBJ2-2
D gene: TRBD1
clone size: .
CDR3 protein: CASRGQVVGELFF
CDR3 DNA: TGTGCCAGCCGCGGACAGGTCGTCGGGGAGCTGTTTTTT

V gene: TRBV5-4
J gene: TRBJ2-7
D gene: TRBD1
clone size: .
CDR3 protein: CASSGQGYEQYF
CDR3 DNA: TGTGCCAGCAGCGGACAGGGTTACGAGCAGTACTTC

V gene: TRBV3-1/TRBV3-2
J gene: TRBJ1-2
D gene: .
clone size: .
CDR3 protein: CASSQDVDGYTF
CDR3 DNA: TGTGCCAGCAGCCAAGATGTCGATGGCTACACCTTC

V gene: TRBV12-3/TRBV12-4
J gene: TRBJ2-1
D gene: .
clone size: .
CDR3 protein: CASSFERNEQFF
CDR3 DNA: TGTGCCAGCAGTTTTGAGCGGAATGAGCAGTTCTTC

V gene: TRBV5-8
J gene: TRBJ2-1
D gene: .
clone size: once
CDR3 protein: CASSALGSSYNEQFF
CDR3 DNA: TGTGCCAGCAGCGCCTTGGGGAGCTCCTACAATGAGCAGTTCTTC

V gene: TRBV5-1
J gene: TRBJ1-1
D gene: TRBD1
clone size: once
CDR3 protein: CASSIGQGLAFF
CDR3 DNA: TGCGCCAGCAGCATAGGACAGGGTCTGGCTTTCTTT

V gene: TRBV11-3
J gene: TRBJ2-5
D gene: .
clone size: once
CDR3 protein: CASSRPPQETQYF
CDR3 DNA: TGTGCCAGCAGCCGCCCCCCGCAAGAGACCCAGTACTTC

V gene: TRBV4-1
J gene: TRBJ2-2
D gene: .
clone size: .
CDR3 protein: CASSRPTGGNGELFF
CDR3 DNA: TGCGCCAGCAGCCGTCCGACGGGGGGCAACGGGGAGCTGTTTTTT

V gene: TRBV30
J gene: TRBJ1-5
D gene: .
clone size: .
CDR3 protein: CAWGGTGNQPQHF
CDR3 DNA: TGTGCCTGGGGGGGCACTGGCAATCAGCCCCAGCATTTT

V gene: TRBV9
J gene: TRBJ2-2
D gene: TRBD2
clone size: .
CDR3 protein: CASSERLAGGGDTGELFF
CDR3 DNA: TGTGCCAGCAGCGAAAGACTAGCGGGGGGAGGAGACACCGGGGAGCTGTTTTTT

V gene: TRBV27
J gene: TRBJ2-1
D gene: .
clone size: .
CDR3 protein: CASSYEGGPHYNEQFF
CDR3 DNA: TGTGCCAGCAGTTACGAGGGCGGGCCGCACTACAATGAGCAGTTCTTC

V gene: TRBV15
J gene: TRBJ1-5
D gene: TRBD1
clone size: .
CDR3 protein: CATSRDHRQGYQPQHF
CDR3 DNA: TGTGCCACCAGCAGAGATCATCGACAGGGTTATCAGCCCCAGCATTTT

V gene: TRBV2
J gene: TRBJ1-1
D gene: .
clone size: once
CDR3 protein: CASSLDGLVNTEAFF
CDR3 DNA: TGTGCCAGCAGTCTCGATGGGCTGGTGAACACTGAAGCTTTCTTT

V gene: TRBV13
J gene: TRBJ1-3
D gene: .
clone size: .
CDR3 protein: CASSGLPKSGNTIYF
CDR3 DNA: TGTGCCAGCAGTGGCCTCCCAAAATCTGGAAACACCATATATTTT

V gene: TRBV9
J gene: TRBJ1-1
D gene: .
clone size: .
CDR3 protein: CASSVRAGGTEAFF
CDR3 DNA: TGTGCCAGCAGCGTTCGGGCTGGGGGTACTGAAGCTTTCTTT

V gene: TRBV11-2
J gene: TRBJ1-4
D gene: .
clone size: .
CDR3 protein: CASSLYRGVNLNEKLFF
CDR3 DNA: TGTGCCAGCAGCTTATACCGGGGGGTTAACCTGAATGAAAAACTGTTTTTT

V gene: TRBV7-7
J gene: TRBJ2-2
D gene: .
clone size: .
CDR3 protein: CASSLDTAGELFF
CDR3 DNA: TGTGCCAGCAGCTTAGACACAGCCGGGGAGCTGTTTTTT